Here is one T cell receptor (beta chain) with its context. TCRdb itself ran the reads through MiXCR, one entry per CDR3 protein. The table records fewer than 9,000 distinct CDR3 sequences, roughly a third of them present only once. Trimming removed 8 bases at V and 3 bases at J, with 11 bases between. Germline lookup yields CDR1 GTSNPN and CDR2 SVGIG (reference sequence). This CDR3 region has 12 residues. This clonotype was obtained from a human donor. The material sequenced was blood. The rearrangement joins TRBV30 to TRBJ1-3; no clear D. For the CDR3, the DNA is TGTGCCATGGAGGGTCTTGGAAACACCATATATTTT. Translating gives CAMEGLGNTIYF. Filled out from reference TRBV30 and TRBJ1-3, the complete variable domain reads SQTIHQWPATLVQPVGSPLSLECTVEGTSNPNLYWYRQAAGRGLQLLFYSVGIGQISSEVPQNLSASRPQDRQFILSSKKLLLSDSGFYLCAMEGLGNTIYFGEGSWLTVV.